This TCR beta chain was found in a study of T cell responses to AZD1222 COVID-19 vaccine. A note on this clone: Its antigen remains unidentified.

Findings and caveats of the study: At 160-218 and 743-854, vaccine-associated CD4 TCRs were dominant, and they spanned spike. Without day 14 samples, only post-peak T cell repertoires were studied.

The repertoire was sequenced with immunoSEQ multiplex PCR; TCRdb's copy has only in-frame clones and lacks some. This sample has about 69,000 clones; around four fifths occur once, and the top ten carry 20% to 30%. The sample here was peripheral blood, taken 28 days after the second AZD1222 dose. The TCR sequence derives from an adult who received the AZD1222 COVID-19 vaccine.

The CDR3 region is CAISEIVRGLVSNSPLHF. CDR3 in DNA: TGTGCCATCAGTGAGATAGTTAGGGGGCTGGTCTCCAATTCACCCCTCCACTTT. This rearrangement joins TRBV10-3 to TRBJ1-6; 7 nucleotides agree with TRBD1. This CDR3 comprises 18 residues. After removal of 2 bases from V and 7 bases from J, the junction contained 14 bases not matched to a gene. Germline loops: CDR1 ENHRY, CDR2 SYGVKD.